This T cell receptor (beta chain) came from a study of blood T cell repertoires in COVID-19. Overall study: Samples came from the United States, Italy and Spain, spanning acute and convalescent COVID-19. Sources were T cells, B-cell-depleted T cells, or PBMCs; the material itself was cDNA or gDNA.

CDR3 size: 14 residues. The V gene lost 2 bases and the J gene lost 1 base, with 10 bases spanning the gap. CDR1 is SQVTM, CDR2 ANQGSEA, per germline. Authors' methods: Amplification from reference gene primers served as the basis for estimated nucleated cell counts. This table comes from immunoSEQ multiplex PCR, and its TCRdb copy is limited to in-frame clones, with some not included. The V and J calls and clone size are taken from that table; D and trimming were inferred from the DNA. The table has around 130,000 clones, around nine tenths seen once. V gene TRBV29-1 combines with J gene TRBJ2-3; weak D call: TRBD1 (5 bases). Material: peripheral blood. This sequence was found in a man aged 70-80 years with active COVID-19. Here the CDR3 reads CSVERGWRTDTQYF. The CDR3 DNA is TGCAGCGTTGAAAGGGGATGGCGCACAGATACGCAGTATTTT.